This TCR beta chain was recorded in a study of cytomegalovirus exposure and HLA in healthy donors (dated by TCRdb to about 2017). Regarding the research as a whole: An earlier analysis of approximately 600 of the donors reported more than 250 Gb of sequence data and some 120 million unique TCR beta sequences from roughly 180 million T cells. About 300 gigabases of sequencing data and approximately 93 million unique TCR sequences were included in an early release covering about 600 HLA-typed donors. Among the roughly 400 genotyped donors, about 83% belonged to the genetic ancestry cluster associated with self-reported Caucasian donors. The study was designed to test whether signatures of past pathogen exposure could be identified by cataloging public T cell receptors. The study profiled the T cell repertoires of under 700 subjects by immunosequencing and related them to cytomegalovirus serostatus. A separate validation cohort of 90 to 150 different subjects was used in addition to the roughly 700-subject first cohort. To predict cytomegalovirus infection status, the study combined high-throughput TCR immunosequencing, statistical association of individual TCRs with disease status, and machine learning. A later analysis re-examined previously published TCR beta repertoires from 500 to 700 donors and added high-resolution HLA genotyping to investigate patterns of TCR occurrence. Rather than drawing on any new phenotypic data, the later analysis identified candidate immune exposures from TCR beta sequences and the way those sequences occurred across donors. An earlier analysis of roughly 600 of the donors used high-throughput TCR beta sequencing to judge whether each TCR beta V gene segment behaved as functional or pseudogenic. Alongside the repertoire data, information on donor age, sex, ethnicity and CMV serostatus was compiled. In a later genetic analysis, genome-wide SNP genotypes for about 55% of the roughly 670 donors were used, and that subset was treated as a discovery cohort. Every repertoire in the discovery cohort had been generated on one and the same sequencing platform. Class I and class II HLA loci were covered by the typing at four-digit resolution. The number of typed donors differed by locus: roughly 629-640 for A, B, C, DRB1 and DQB1; roughly 510 for DQA1; fewer than 610 for DPA1; and approximately 450 for DPB1. Because of strong linkage in the cohort, four or five DR-DQ haplotypes were treated as single units for association and clustering. On average, about 200,000 unique TCR beta nucleotide sequences were sequenced per donor among fewer than 500 genotyped donors of the cohort, with around 19% of those sequences being non-productive.

The cohort comprised some 700 healthy bone marrow donors. At the time of sampling, all cohort members were nominally healthy, though unrecorded immune exposures were likely present. The donor tested CMV seronegative, placing the donor among the 350 to 400 seronegative members of the cohort. Each donor provided a peripheral blood sample, and peripheral blood mononuclear cells were used for TCR beta sequencing. The Qiagen DNeasy Blood Extraction Kit was used to extract genomic DNA from the blood cell samples. This clone was recorded only once. The antigen this receptor binds is unknown. No base qualities exist here, and no much larger clone lies one base off it. According to the germline V gene (reference sequence), CDR1 reads LNHDA and CDR2 reads SQIVND. From the cysteine through the phenylalanine, the CDR3 covers 14 amino acids. Of the read, only the CDR3 DNA is kept; its 42 bases are in frame from base 1. V lost 6 bases and J lost 4 bases, and the count of bases not matched to a germline gene is 4.

Library prep was done by the immunoSEQ multiplex PCR assay. The multiplex PCR relied on a mix of 60 forward primers for TCR Vbeta segments and 13 reverse primers for TCR Jbeta segments. Amplification of the CDR3 region of rearranged TCR beta genes was performed with a multiplex PCR assay on genomic DNA. On the Illumina HiSeq System, the amplified TCR beta libraries were sequenced as 87-base-pair reads. As for the authors' bioinformatics: In a later analysis, tens of millions of unique TCR beta chains were counted across the 500 to 850 repertoires, and roughly 11 million of these chains were shared by at least two donors. Raw reads were error-corrected and collapsed into unique sequences by a nearest-neighbor algorithm in which closely related sequences were merged to remove PCR and sequencing errors. CDR3 sequences were aligned to IMGT reference sequences to assign V, D and J gene segments. For a sequence to be retained, at least a six-nucleotide match to both a V gene segment and a J gene segment was required. A rearrangement counted as productive if the CDR3 had no stop codons and remained in frame with V and J, and every other rearrangement counted as non-productive. Following IMGT convention, CDR3 was defined as the stretch from the second conserved V-encoded cysteine to the conserved J-encoded phenylalanine. The earlier analysis of 500 to 650 of the donors excluded any sequence lacking an unambiguous match to a single V gene segment. In an earlier analysis of around 590 of the donors, a V segment was called functional when productive rearrangements were above 56.7%, and segregating when the standard deviation between donors exceeded 5%. A statistical classification framework was built for diagnosing cytomegalovirus status from the catalog of TCR beta chain sequences. In a later analysis, TCR nucleotide sequences were compared against IMGT/GENE-DB human TR gene sequences so that V and J genes could be assigned. The TCRdist pipeline was used in a later analysis to assign CDR3 sequences and most-parsimonious VDJ recombination scenarios. In a later analysis, each TCR beta chain was defined by its CDR3 amino acid sequence together with its V-gene family, and reads lacking a unique V-gene family were excluded. As a way to deal with suspected cross-contamination and a sequencing artifact, a later analysis dropped 450 to 600 nucleotide sequences that were highly shared and had low generation probability. For each public chain, a later analysis derived a clonal expansion index from normalized ranks of inferred template counts within each repertoire. Generation probabilities in a later analysis came from a VDJ recombination model fitted to out-of-frame rearrangements, and those results were checked against IGoR. A later analysis scored TCR-TCR, TCR-HLA and TCR-CMV co-occurrence with hypergeometric tests, applying a repertoire-size bias correction to TCR pairs. To estimate false discovery rates, a later analysis permuted the HLA or CMV assignments 20 times. In a later analysis, co-occurring TCRs were grouped with DBSCAN, and TCRdist sequence similarity was added when clustering was performed within HLA-allele-positive subsets. Repertoires with fewer than 30,000 or more than 120,000 public chains, plus five repertoires with anomalous nucleotide sharing, were excluded from co-occurrence clustering. The table comes from immuneACCESS by way of TCRdb, which keeps in-frame sequences with V and J called. Part of the clones is missing from these tables; in studies checked, under half for an unresolved V gene and the rest for unknown reasons. That table furnishes V, J and clone size, whereas the DNA furnished D and trimming. The sample has under 200,000 clones on record, approximately 78% of them singletons. Jointly, the top ten make up about 1.5% of the sample.

Broad study findings and their caveats: The presence/absence analyses assumed that sequencing depth was roughly uniform across donors, and that assumption may not be true. Because counts were too low, seventeen rarely observed V segments, including chromosome 9 orphons, were excluded from the earlier analysis of some 540 of the donors. Specific HLA alleles were associated with more than 15,000 TCR beta sequences at a false discovery rate of 0.05 in a later analysis. Broadly in line with IMGT annotations, most TCR beta V segments showed up in productive rearrangements about 87% or about 30% of the time in an earlier analysis of 450 to 750 of the donors. HLA typing was unavailable for some donors at each locus, so association tests used only the typed subset. A later analysis found that TCR association rates varied across HLA loci, with DRB1 alleles showing the most associated TCRs and HLA-C alleles the fewest. Linkage disequilibrium might explain the correlated functional status among segregating V segments, but an unknown experimental factor could not be excluded. Strong co-occurrence of HLA alleles, especially DR and DQ, made assigning TCR associations to individual alleles difficult. A later analysis found that HLA-associated TCR beta chains were more clonally expanded and had lower generation probabilities than equally common non-associated chains. While some public TCRs were present in many individuals, most TCR sequences turned up only very rarely across donors. In vitro tests confirmed that a few of the cytomegalovirus-associated TCR beta chains recognize cytomegalovirus antigens. Because the 87-base-pair reads could not distinguish some IMGT-functional V segments, including TRBV6-2 and TRBV6-3, those segments were excluded. A later genetic analysis reported fewer N-insertions in productive TCRs among donors in an Asian-associated ancestry cluster than the 666-donor mean. In this cohort, only TCR beta chains were sequenced, and detectable features were limited by the absence of alpha or paired-chain data. Cytomegalovirus status was reported to be diagnosed by the classifier with high specificity and sensitivity in both the original and validation cohorts. Most CMV-associated TCR beta chains appeared to be HLA-restricted in a later analysis, and the HLA associations seemed to be driven largely by CMV exposure. A further reported finding was that TCR beta sequences accurately predicted the HLA-A and HLA-B alleles for most subjects in the first cohort. A later analysis reported that several top co-occurrence clusters appeared linked to parvovirus B19, influenza, CMV and Epstein-Barr virus. The only immune exposure information available for the cohort was CMV serostatus. It was suggested by the authors that the approach could potentially be generalized to other disease states and immunological phenotypes. In the study, some 160 TCR beta chains were listed as associated with cytomegalovirus. The sequencing pipeline was judged likely to have produced a cluster of highly shared sequence variants as a technical artifact. V-gene and J-gene trimming of TCR beta chains was associated with a missense DCLRE1C variant in a later genetic analysis, and the association was replicated in an independent cohort.

The TCR sequence derives from a woman younger than 30 in good health and CMV-seronegative. Specimen: PBMCs. The chain couples TRBV19 to TRBJ1-2; the junction holds 11 bases that match TRBD1. The DNA sequence reads TGTGCCAGTAGCGCGGACAGGGGGCTCTATGGCTACACCTTC. It specifies CASSADRGLYGYTF. Here the CDR3 is joined to the reference TRBV19 and TRBJ1-2 genes, and the full variable domain is: DGGITQSPKYLFRKEGQNVTLSCEQNLNHDAMYWYRQDPGQGLRLIYYSQIVNDFQKGDIAEGYSVSREKKESFPLTVTSAQKNPTAFYLCASSADRGLYGYTFGSGTRLTVV.